This paragraph covers one T cell receptor (beta chain) sequence. The sample is drawn from a study of blood T cells in healthy people across ages. Next came a second PCR, run for about 7 to 12 cycles, which used a sample-barcoded 5' primer along with a J-beta primer mix. TCRdb called the 5' RACE reads again in MiXCR, with one record for every CDR3 protein. In the table there are hundreds of thousands of distinct CDR3 sequences, over 45% of which are singletons. The sample comprised blood. The origin of this receptor is a woman in her sixties in good health.

The CDR3 is CATSDFGTGLDNEQFF. CDR3 nucleotides: TGTGCCACCAGTGATTTCGGGACAGGGTTGGACAATGAGCAGTTCTTC. This chain connects TRBV24-1 to TRBJ2-1, with 9 bases matching TRBD1. Germline CDR1 reads KGHDR; CDR2 reads SFDVKD. This CDR3 is 16 amino acids long. The J segment lost 5 bases and the V segment lost 1 base, leaving 5 bases of the junction unmatched.